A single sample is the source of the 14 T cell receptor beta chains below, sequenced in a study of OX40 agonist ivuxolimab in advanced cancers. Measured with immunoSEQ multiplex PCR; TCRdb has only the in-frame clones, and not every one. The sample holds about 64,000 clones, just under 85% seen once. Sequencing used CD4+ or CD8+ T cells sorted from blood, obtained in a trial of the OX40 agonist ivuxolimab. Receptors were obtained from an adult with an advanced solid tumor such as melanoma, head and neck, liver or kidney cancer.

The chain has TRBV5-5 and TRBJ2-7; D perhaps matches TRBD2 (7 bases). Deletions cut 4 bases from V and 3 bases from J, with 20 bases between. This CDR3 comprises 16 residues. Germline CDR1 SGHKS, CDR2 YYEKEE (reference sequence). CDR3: CASSQPRGGGYYEQYF. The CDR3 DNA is TGTGCCAGCAGCCAACCCCGCGGGGGCGGATACTACGAGCAGTACTTC.

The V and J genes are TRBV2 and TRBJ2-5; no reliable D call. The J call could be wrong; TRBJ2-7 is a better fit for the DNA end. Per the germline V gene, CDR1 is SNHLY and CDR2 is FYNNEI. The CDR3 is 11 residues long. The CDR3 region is CASSATYEQYF. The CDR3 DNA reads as TGTGCCAGCAGCGCCACCTACGAGCAGTACTTC.

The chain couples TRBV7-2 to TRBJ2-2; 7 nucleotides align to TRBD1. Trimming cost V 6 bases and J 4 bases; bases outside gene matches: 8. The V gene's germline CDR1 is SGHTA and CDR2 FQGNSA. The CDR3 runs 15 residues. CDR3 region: CASRMTGFGTGELFF. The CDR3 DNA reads TGTGCCAGCAGGATGACAGGGTTCGGCACCGGGGAGCTGTTTTTT. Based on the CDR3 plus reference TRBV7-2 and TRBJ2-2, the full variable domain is GAGVSQSPSNKVTEKGKDVELRCDPISGHTALYWYRQSLGQGLEFLIYFQGNSAPDKSGLPSDRFSAERTGGSVSTLTIQRTQQEDSAVYLCASRMTGFGTGELFFGEGSRLTVL.

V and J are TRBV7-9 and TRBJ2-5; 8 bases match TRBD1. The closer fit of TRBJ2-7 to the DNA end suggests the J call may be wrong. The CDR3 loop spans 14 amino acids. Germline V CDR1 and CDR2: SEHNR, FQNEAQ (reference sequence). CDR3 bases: TGTGCCAGCAGCTTCCTGACAGGGGCCAACGAGCAGTACTTC. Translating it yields CASSFLTGANEQYF.

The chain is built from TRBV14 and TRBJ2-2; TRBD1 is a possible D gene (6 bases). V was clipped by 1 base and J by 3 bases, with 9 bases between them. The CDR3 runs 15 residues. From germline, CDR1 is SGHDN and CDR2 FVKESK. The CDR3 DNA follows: TGTGCCAGCAGCCAAGGGGACAAACACACCGGGGAGCTGTTTTTT. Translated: CASSQGDKHTGELFF.

In nucleotides, the CDR3 is TGTGCCATCAGTGAGTCCCGGGGCGAAAAATGGAGCCTCCAAGAGACCCAGTACTTC. Protein sequence: CAISESRGEKWSLQETQYF. The rearrangement links TRBV10-3 to TRBJ2-5; D is perhaps TRBD1 or TRBD2 (5 bases each). Trimming removed 0 bases from V and 1 base from J, with 21 bases in between. CDR1 is ENHRY, CDR2 SYGVKD, per germline. The CDR3 loop spans 19 amino acids.

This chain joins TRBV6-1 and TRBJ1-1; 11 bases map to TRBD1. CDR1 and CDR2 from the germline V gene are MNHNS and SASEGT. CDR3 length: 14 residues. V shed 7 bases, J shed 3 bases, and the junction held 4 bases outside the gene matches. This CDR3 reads CASILDRGHTEAFF. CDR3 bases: TGTGCCAGCATACTGGACAGGGGGCACACTGAAGCTTTCTTT.

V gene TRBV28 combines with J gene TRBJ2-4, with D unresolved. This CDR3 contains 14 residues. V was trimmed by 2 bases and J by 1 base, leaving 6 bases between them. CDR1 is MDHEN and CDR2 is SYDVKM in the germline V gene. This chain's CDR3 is CASSLVQAKNIQYF. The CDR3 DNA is TGTGCCAGCAGTTTAGTTCAGGCCAAAAACATTCAGTACTTC. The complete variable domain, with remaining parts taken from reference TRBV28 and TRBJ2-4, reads DVKVTQSSRYLVKRTGEKVFLECVQDMDHENMFWYRQDPGLGLRLIYFSYDVKMKEKGDIPEGYSVSREKKERFSLILESASTNQTSMYLCASSLVQAKNIQYFGAGTRLSVL.

CDR3 in DNA: TGCAGTGCCGGGGGCGGTACTGAAGCTTTCTTT. Translating it yields CSAGGGTEAFF. The gene calls are TRBV20-1 and TRBJ1-1; a possible D gene is TRBD1 (6 bases). V was pared by 6 bases and J by 5 bases, with 10 bases between. The CDR3 totals 11 residues. Germline V gives CDR1 DFQATT, CDR2 SNEGSKA (reference sequence).

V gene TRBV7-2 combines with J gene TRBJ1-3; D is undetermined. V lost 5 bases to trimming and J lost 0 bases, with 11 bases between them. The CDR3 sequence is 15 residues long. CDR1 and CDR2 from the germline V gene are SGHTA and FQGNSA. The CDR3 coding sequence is TGTGCCAGCAGCCCCGGACGGAGCTCTGGAAACACCATATATTTT. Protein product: CASSPGRSSGNTIYF.

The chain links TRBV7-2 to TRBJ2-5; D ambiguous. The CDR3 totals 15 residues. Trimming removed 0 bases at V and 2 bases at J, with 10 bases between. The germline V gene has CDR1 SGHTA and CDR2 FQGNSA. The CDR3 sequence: CASSLAVRDQETQYF. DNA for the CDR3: TGTGCCAGCAGCTTAGCGGTCCGTGATCAAGAGACCCAGTACTTC.

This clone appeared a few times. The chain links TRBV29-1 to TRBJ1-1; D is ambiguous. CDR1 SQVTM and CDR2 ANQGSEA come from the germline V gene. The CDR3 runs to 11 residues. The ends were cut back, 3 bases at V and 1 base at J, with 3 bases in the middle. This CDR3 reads CSVDKNTEAFF. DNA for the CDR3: TGCAGCGTTGACAAGAACACTGAAGCTTTCTTT.

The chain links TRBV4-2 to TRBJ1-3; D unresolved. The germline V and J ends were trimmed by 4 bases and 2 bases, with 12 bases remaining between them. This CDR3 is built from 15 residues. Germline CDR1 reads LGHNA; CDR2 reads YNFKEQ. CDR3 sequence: CASSLERSTGNTIYF. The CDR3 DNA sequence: TGTGCCAGCAGCCTCGAAAGGTCGACTGGAAACACCATATATTTT.

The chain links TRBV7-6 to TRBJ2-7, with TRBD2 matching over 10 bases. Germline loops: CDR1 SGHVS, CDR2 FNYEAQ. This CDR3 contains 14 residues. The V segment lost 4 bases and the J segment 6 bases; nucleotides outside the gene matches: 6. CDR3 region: CASSSLAGETEQYF. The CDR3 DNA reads TGTGCCAGCAGCTCTCTAGCGGGAGAAACCGAGCAGTACTTC.